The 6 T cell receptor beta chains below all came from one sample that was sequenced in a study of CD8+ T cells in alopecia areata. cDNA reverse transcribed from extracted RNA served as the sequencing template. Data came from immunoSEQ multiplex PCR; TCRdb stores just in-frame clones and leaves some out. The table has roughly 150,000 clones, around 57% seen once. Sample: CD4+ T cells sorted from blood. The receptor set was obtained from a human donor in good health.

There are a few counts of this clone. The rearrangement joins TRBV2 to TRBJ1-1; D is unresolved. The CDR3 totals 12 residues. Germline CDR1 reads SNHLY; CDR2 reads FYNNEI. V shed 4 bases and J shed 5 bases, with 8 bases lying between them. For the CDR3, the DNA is TGTGCCAGCAGTGTCACTGGAACTGAAGCTTTCTTT. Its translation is CASSVTGTEAFF.

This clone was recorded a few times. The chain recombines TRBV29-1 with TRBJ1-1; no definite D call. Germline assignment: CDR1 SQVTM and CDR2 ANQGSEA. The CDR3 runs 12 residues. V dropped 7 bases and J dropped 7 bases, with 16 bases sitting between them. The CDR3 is CSARGYNHEAFF. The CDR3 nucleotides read TGCAGCGCCCGAGGGTACAATCATGAAGCTTTCTTT.

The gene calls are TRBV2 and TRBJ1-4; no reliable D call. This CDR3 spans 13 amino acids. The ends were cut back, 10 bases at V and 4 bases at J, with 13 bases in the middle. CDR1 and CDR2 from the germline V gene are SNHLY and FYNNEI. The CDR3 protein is CAIHEGSNEKLFF. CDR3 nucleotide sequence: TGTGCCATCCACGAGGGTAGTAATGAAAAACTGTTTTTT.

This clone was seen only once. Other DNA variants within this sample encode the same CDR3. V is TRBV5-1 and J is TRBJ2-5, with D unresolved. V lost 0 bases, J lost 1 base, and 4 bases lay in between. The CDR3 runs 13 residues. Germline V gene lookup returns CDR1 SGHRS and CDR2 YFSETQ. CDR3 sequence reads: CASSLGGQETQYF. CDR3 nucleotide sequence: TGCGCCAGCAGCTTGGGCGGCCAAGAGACCCAGTACTTC.

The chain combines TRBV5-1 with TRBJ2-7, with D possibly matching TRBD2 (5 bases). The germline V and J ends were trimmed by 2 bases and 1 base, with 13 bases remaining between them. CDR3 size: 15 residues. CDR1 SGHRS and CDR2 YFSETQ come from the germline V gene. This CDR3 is CASSFGRRVSYEQYF. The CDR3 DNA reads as TGCGCCAGCAGCTTCGGGCGGCGGGTATCCTACGAGCAGTACTTC. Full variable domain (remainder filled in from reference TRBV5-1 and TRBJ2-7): KAGVTQTPRYLIKTRGQQVTLSCSPISGHRSVSWYQQTPGQGLQFLFEYFSETQRNKGNFPGRFSGRQFSNSRSEMNVSTLELGDSALYLCASSFGRRVSYEQYFGPGTRLTVT.

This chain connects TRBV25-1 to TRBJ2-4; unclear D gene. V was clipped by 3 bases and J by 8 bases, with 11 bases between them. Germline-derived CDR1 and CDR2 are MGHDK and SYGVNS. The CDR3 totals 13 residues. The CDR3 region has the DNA TGTGCCAGCAGTGATTACCGAGGATACATTCAGTACTTC. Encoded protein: CASSDYRGYIQYF. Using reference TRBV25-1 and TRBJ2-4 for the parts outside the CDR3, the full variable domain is EADIYQTPRYLVIGTGKKITLECSQTMGHDKMYWYQQDPGMELHLIHYSYGVNSTEKGDLSSESTVSRIRTEHFPLTLESARPSHTSQYLCASSDYRGYIQYFGAGTRLSVL.